One sample yielded the 14 T cell receptor beta chains listed below, sequenced in a study of Ad26.COV2.S vaccination and SARS-CoV-2 variants. Using immunoSEQ multiplex PCR, the repertoire was profiled, and TCRdb retains in-frame clones only, with some absent. The repertoire holds some 180,000 clones, with around nine tenths as singletons. Sequencing was performed on peripheral blood, taken after recovery from COVID-19. All receptors derive from a human donor who had recovered from COVID-19.

This clone was seen once. V usage is TRBV27 and J usage is TRBJ2-7; unclear D gene. The CDR3 runs 14 residues. Germline-derived CDR1 and CDR2 are MNHEY and SMNVEV (reference sequence). V was clipped by 10 bases and J by 6 bases, with 22 bases between them. CDR3 loop: CATAALRIMTEQYF. CDR3 DNA sequence: TGTGCCACCGCGGCCCTTCGAATTATGACCGAGCAGTACTTC.

V is TRBV2 and J is TRBJ2-7; D is undetermined. The CDR3 loop spans 13 amino acids. Germline CDR1 is SNHLY and CDR2 is FYNNEI. V gave up 3 bases and J gave up 2 bases, with 8 bases separating them. The CDR3 region has the DNA TGTGCCAGCAGTGAGCTTGGGACCTACGAGCAGTACTTC. Protein: CASSELGTYEQYF.

The rearrangement joins TRBV5-6 to TRBJ1-2; D ambiguous. The V gene lost 4 bases and the J gene lost 3 bases, with 10 bases spanning the gap. Germline loops: CDR1 SGHDT, CDR2 YYEEEE. CDR3 length: 13 amino acids. The CDR3 spells CASSVQVDYGYTF. CDR3 DNA sequence: TGTGCCAGCAGCGTTCAGGTAGACTATGGCTACACCTTC.

The chain has TRBV11-3 and TRBJ2-1; possibly TRBD2 for D (7 bases). V shed 1 base and J shed 5 bases, with 12 bases lying between them. The CDR3 extends over 15 amino acids. CDR1 and CDR2 from the germline V gene are SGHNT and YENEEA. The CDR3 DNA reads as TGTGCCAGCAGCTTAGGGGGGCTAGCGGACAATGAGCAGTTCTTC. It translates to CASSLGGLADNEQFF.

V gene TRBV7-8 combines with J gene TRBJ1-5; no definite D call. Trimming took off 5 bases at V and 3 bases at J, with 11 bases between the two ends. Looked up from germline, CDR1 is SGHVS and CDR2 is FQNEAQ. There are 14 residues in the CDR3. The CDR3 DNA sequence: TGTGCCAGCAGCGAGCAGGAAGCCAATCAGCCCCAGCATTTT. Amino acid sequence: CASSEQEANQPQHF. The full variable domain, its missing parts supplied by reference TRBV7-8 and TRBJ1-5, is GAGVSQSPRYKVAKRGQDVALRCDPISGHVSLFWYQQALGQGPEFLTYFQNEAQLDKSGLPSDRFFAERPEGSVSTLKIQRTQQEDSAVYLCASSEQEANQPQHFGDGTRLSIL.

The V call is TRBV11-1, the J call TRBJ1-2; no clear D gene. The V and J ends lost 5 bases and 3 bases respectively, with 13 bases between them. Per the germline V gene, CDR1 is SGHAT and CDR2 is FQDESV (reference sequence). The length of the CDR3 is 14 residues. The CDR3 DNA reads as TGTGCCAGCAGCCAAGAACACTCATACTATGGCTACACCTTC. Protein product: CASSQEHSYYGYTF.

This clone was observed a single time. The CDR3 here is CASSSQGAYGYTF. The DNA for the CDR3 is TGTGCCAGCAGTTCTCAGGGGGCCTATGGCTACACCTTC. This chain uses TRBV6-2 or TRBV6-3 with TRBJ1-2, with 8 bases lining up with TRBD1. CDR1 and CDR2 (germline): MNHEY, SVGEGT. The CDR3 loop spans 13 amino acids. The V and J ends lost 4 bases and 4 bases, in that order; junction bases with no gene match: 2.

This chain uses TRBV6-6 with TRBJ2-1; no definite D call. Trimming cost V 0 bases and J 4 bases, with 7 bases left between them. The germline CDR1 and CDR2 sequences are MNHNY and SVGAGI (reference sequence). CDR3 size: 14 residues. The CDR3 loop is CASSYSTSYNEQFF. The CDR3 coding sequence is TGTGCCAGCAGTTACTCGACCAGTTACAATGAGCAGTTCTTC.

The rearrangement uses TRBV18 and TRBJ1-1; D remains unclear. Germline CDR1 reads KGHSH; CDR2 reads LQKENI. There are 11 residues in the CDR3. V was pared by 2 bases and J by 7 bases, with 5 bases between. CDR3 sequence: CASSPSDEAFF. The CDR3 bases are TGTGCCAGCTCACCATCAGATGAAGCTTTCTTT.

The rearrangement uses TRBV4-1 and TRBJ2-1, with 8 positions matching TRBD2. The V gene end was trimmed by 0 bases and the J gene end by 0 bases; junction bases not matched to a gene: 1. The germline V gene encodes CDR1 MGHRA and CDR2 YSYEKL. This CDR3 has 16 amino acids. CDR3 coding DNA: TGCGCCAGCAGCCAAGATCGGGGGGGCTCCTACAATGAGCAGTTCTTC. Protein product: CASSQDRGGSYNEQFF.

CDR3 bases: TGTGCCAGCAGTTTAGCCGGCAACATTCAGTACTTC. Residues: CASSLAGNIQYF. The rearrangement joins TRBV12-3 or TRBV12-4 to TRBJ2-4; unclear D gene. This CDR3 is 12 amino acids long. V was shortened by 0 bases and J by 7 bases, with 4 bases between the two germline ends.

The rearrangement uses TRBV7-2 and TRBJ1-1; no firm D call. V lost 2 bases, J lost 2 bases, and 12 bases lay in between. The CDR3 runs 15 residues. Per the germline V gene, CDR1 is SGHTA and CDR2 is FQGNSA. The CDR3 DNA sequence: TGTGCCAGCAGCTTACGGGCAAGACCAAACACTGAAGCTTTCTTT. Amino acids: CASSLRARPNTEAFF. Filled out from reference TRBV7-2 and TRBJ1-1, the complete variable domain reads GAGVSQSPSNKVTEKGKDVELRCDPISGHTALYWYRQSLGQGLEFLIYFQGNSAPDKSGLPSDRFSAERTGGSVSTLTIQRTQQEDSAVYLCASSLRARPNTEAFFGQGTRLTVV.

The chain carries TRBV1 and TRBJ1-1. TRBV1 is reported as a pseudogene. The CDR3 contains 13 residues. CDR3 residues: CTSSQPQRAEAFF. In DNA, the CDR3 is TGCACCAGCAGCCAACCCCAGAGGGCTGAAGCTTTCTTT.

This chain links TRBV6-1 with TRBJ1-5, with no clear D. CDR3 length: 14 residues. Trimming pared 2 bases from V and 0 bases from J, leaving 5 bases between. Germline loops: CDR1 MNHNS, CDR2 SASEGT. Here the CDR3 DNA reads TGTGCCAGCAGTGAATGGGGTAGCAATCAGCCCCAGCATTTT. Its translation: CASSEWGSNQPQHF.